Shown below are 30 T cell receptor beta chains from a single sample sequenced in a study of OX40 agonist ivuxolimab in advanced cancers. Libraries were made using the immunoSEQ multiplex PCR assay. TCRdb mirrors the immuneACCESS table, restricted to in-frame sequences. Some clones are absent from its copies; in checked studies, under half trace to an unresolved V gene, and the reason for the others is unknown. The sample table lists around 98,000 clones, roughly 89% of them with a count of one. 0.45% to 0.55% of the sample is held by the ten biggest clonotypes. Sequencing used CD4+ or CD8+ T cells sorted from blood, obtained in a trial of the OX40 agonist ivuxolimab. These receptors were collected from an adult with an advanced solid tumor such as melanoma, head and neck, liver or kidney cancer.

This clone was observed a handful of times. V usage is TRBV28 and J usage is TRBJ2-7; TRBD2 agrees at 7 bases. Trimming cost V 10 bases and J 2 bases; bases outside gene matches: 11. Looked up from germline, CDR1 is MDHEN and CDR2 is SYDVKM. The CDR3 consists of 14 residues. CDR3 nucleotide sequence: TGTGCCACCGCGACGGGGGGACTTCCCTACGAGCAGTACTTC. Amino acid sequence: CATATGGLPYEQYF.

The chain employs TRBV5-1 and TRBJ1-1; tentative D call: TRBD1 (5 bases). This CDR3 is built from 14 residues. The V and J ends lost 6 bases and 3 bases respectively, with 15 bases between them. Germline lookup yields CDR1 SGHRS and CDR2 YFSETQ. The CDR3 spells CASKLFGADTEAFF. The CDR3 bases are TGCGCCAGCAAACTTTTCGGGGCGGACACTGAAGCTTTCTTT. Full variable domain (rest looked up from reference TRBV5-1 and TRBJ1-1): KAGVTQTPRYLIKTRGQQVTLSCSPISGHRSVSWYQQTPGQGLQFLFEYFSETQRNKGNFPGRFSGRQFSNSRSEMNVSTLELGDSALYLCASKLFGADTEAFFGQGTRLTVV.

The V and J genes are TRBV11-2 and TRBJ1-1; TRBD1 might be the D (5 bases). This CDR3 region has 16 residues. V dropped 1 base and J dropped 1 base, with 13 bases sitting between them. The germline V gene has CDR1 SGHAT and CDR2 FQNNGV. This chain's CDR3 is CASSLAMGRTNTEAFF. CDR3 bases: TGTGCCAGCAGCTTAGCCATGGGACGGACGAACACTGAAGCTTTCTTT.

The CDR3 DNA sequence: TGTGCCACCAGCAGAGCGGTTAGCAATCAGCCCCAGCATTTT. It specifies CATSRAVSNQPQHF. This chain links TRBV15 with TRBJ1-5, with D unclear. Trimming stripped 1 base from V and 0 bases from J, with 4 bases between. The CDR3 is made up of 14 amino acids. Germline V lookup: CDR1 LNHNV, CDR2 YYDKDF (reference sequence). Complete variable domain (other parts from reference TRBV15 and TRBJ1-5): DAMVIQNPRYQVTQFGKPVTLSCSQTLNHNVMYWYQQKSSQAPKLLFHYYDKDFNNEADTPDNFQSRRPNTSFCFLDIRSPGLGDTAMYLCATSRAVSNQPQHFGDGTRLSIL.

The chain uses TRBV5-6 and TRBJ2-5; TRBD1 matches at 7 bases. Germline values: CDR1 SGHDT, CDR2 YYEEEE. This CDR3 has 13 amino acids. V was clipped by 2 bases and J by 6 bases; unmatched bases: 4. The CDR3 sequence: CASSFDRAQTQYF. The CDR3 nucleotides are TGTGCCAGCAGCTTCGACAGGGCCCAGACCCAGTACTTC. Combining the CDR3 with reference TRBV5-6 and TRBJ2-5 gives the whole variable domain DAGVTQSPTHLIKTRGQQVTLRCSPKSGHDTVSWYQQALGQGPQFIFQYYEEEERQRGNFPDRFSGHQFPNYSSELNVNALLLGDSALYLCASSFDRAQTQYFGPGTRLLVL.

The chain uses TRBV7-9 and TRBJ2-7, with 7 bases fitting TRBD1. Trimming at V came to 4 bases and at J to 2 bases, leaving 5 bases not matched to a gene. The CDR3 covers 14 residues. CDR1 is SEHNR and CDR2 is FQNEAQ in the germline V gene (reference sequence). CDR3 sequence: CASSSTGTAYEQYF. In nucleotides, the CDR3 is TGTGCCAGCAGCTCTACTGGGACAGCCTACGAGCAGTACTTC.

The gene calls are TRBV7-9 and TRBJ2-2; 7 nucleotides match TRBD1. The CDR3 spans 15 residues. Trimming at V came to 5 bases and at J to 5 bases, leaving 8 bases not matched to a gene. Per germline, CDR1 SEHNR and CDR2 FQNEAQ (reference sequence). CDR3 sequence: CASSPRQGWTGELFF. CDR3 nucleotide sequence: TGTGCCAGCAGCCCGCGACAGGGTTGGACCGGGGAGCTGTTTTTT.

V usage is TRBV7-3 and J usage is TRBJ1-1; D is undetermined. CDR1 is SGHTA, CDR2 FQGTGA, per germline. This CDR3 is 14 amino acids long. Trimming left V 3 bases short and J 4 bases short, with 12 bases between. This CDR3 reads CASSFRGIGTEAFF. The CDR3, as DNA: TGTGCCAGCAGCTTCCGGGGAATTGGCACTGAAGCTTTCTTT.

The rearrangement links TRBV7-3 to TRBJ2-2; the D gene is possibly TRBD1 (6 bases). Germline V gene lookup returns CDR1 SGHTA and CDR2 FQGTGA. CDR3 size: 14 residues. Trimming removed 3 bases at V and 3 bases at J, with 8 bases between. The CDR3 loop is CASSFTGYTGELFF. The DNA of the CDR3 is TGTGCCAGCAGCTTTACAGGGTACACCGGGGAGCTGTTTTTT.

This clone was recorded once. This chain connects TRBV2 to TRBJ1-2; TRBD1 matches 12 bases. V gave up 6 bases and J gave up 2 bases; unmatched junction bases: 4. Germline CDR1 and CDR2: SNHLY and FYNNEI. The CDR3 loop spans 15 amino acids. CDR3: CASSGTGGANYGYTF. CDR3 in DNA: TGTGCCAGCAGCGGGACAGGGGGCGCGAACTATGGCTACACCTTC.

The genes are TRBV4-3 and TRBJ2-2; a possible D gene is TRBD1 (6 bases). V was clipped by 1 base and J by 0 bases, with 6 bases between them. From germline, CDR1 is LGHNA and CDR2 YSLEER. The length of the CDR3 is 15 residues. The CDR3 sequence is CASSQGTANTGELFF. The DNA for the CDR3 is TGCGCCAGCAGCCAAGGGACAGCGAACACCGGGGAGCTGTTTTTT.

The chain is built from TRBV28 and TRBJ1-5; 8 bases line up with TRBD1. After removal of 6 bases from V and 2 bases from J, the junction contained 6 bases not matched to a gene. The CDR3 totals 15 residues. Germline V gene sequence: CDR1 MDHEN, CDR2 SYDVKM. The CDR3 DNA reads TGTGCCAGCAGCAGAGACAGGGGCGGCAATCAGCCCCAGCATTTT. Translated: CASSRDRGGNQPQHF.

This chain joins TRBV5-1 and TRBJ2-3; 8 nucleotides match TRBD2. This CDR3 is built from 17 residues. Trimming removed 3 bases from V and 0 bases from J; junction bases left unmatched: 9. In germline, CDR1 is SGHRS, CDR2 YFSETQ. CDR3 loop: CASSWPLRGGSTDTQYF. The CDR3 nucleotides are TGCGCCAGCAGCTGGCCCCTTCGGGGGGGTAGCACAGATACGCAGTATTTT.

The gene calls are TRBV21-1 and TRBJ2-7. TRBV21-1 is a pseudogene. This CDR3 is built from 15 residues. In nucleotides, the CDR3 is TGTGCCAGCAGCACCCGGACCGTACGCTCCTACGAGCAGTACTTC. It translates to CASSTRTVRSYEQYF.

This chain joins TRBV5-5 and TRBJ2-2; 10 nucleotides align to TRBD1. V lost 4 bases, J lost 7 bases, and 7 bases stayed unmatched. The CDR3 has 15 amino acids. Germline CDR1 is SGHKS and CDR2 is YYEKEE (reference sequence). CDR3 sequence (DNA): TGTGCCAGCAGCCCCGGGACAGGGGTTAGCGGGGAGCTGTTTTTT. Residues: CASSPGTGVSGELFF. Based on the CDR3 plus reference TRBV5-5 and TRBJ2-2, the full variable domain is DAGVTQSPTHLIKTRGQQVTLRCSPISGHKSVSWYQQVLGQGPQFIFQYYEKEERGRGNFPDRFSARQFPNYSSELNVNALLLGDSALYLCASSPGTGVSGELFFGEGSRLTVL.

In nucleotides, the CDR3 is TGTGCCAGCAGCGTAGAAAGGGGTTACAATGAGCAGTTCTTC. This gives the protein CASSVERGYNEQFF. The V call is TRBV9, the J call TRBJ2-1; TRBD1 might be the D (5 bases). Germline CDR1 and CDR2: SGDLS and YYNGEE. This CDR3 has 14 residues. The germline V and J ends were trimmed by 0 bases and 4 bases, with 8 bases remaining between them.

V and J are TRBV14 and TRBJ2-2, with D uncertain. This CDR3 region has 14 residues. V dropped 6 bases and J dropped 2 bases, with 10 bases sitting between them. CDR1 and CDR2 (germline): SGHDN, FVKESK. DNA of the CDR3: TGTGCCAGCAGAGTGGGGTTAAACACCGGGGAGCTGTTTTTT. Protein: CASRVGLNTGELFF.

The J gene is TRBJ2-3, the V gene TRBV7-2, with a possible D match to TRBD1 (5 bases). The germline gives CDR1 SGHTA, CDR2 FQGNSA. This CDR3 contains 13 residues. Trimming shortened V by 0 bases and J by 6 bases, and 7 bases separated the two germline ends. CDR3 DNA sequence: TGTGCCAGCAGCTTAGCGCACAGGGATACGCAGTATTTT. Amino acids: CASSLAHRDTQYF.

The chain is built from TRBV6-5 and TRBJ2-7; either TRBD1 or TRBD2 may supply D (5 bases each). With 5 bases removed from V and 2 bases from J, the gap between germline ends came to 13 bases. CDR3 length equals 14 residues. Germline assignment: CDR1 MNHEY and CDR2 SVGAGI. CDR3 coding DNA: TGTGCCAGCAGTCACGGGACGCACCCCTACGAGCAGTACTTC. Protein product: CASSHGTHPYEQYF.

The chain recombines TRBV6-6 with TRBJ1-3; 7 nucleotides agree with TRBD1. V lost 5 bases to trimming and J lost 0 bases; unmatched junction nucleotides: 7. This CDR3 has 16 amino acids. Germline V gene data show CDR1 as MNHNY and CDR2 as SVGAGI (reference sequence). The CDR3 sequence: CASSTQGGSSGNTIYF. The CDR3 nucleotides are TGTGCCAGCAGTACTCAGGGGGGAAGCTCTGGAAACACCATATATTTT.

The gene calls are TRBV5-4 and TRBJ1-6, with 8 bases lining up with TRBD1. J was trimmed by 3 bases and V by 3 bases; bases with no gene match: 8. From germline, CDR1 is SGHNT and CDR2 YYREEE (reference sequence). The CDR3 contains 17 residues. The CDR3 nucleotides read TGTGCCAGCAGCTCGGGACAGGCTGGAGACTATAATTCACCCCTCCACTTT. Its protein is CASSSGQAGDYNSPLHF.

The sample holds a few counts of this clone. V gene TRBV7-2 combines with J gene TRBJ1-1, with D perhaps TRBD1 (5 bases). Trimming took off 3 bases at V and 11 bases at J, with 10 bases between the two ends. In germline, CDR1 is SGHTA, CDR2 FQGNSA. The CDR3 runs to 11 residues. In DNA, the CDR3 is TGTGCCAGCAGCTTTGGGGGTTGGGCTTTCTTT. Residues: CASSFGGWAFF.

CDR3 residues: CASSLVNLGRVEYF. The CDR3 DNA reads as TGTGCCAGCAGCTTAGTTAATCTCGGCAGGGTGGAGTATTTT. V and J are TRBV7-9 and TRBJ2-3; the D gene is possibly TRBD1 (5 bases). V dropped 1 base and J dropped 13 bases, with 18 bases sitting between them. The CDR3 has 14 amino acids. Germline values: CDR1 SEHNR, CDR2 FQNEAQ (reference sequence). The variable domain in full, completed from reference TRBV7-9 and TRBJ2-3, reads DTGVSQNPRHKITKRGQNVTFRCDPISEHNRLYWYRQTLGQGPEFLTYFQNEAQLEKSRLLSDRFSAERPKGSFSTLEIQRTEQGDSAMYLCASSLVNLGRVEYFGPGTRLTVL.

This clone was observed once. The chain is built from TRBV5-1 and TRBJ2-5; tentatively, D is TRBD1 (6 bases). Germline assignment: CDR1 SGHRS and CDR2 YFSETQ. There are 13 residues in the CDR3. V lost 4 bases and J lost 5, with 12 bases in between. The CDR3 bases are TGCGCCAGCAGCCCACAGGGCTTCGAGACCCAGTACTTC. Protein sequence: CASSPQGFETQYF.

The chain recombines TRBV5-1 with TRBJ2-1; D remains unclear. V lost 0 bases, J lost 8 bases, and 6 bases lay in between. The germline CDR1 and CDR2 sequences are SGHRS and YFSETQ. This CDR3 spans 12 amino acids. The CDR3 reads CASSLASDEQFF. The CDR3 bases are TGCGCCAGCAGCTTGGCGTCCGATGAGCAGTTCTTC.

The CDR3 sequence: CASTNLGTDPPPGANVLTF. The DNA of the CDR3 is TGCGCCAGCACCAACTTGGGGACAGATCCCCCCCCTGGGGCCAACGTCCTGACTTTC. The chain joins TRBV5-1 to TRBJ2-6, with 7 bases identical to TRBD1. This CDR3 region has 19 residues. CDR1 is SGHRS and CDR2 is YFSETQ in the germline V gene. V was pared by 6 bases and J by 2 bases, with 17 bases of the junction left unmatched.

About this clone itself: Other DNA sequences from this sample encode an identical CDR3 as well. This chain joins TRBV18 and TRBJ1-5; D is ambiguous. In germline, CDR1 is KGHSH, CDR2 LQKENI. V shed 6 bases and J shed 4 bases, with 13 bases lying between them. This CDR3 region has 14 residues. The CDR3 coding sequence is TGTGCCAGCTCCCCCGCTGTGGGAAATCAGCCCCAGCATTTT. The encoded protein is CASSPAVGNQPQHF.

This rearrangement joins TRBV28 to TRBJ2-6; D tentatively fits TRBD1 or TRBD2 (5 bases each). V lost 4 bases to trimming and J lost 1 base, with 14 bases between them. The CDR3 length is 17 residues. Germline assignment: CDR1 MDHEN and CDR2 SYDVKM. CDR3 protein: CASSSGTGKSGANVLTF. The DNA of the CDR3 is TGTGCCAGCAGTTCCGGGACGGGGAAGTCTGGGGCCAACGTCCTGACTTTC.

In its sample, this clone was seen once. CDR3 protein: CASSRGGTGNQPQHF. The DNA of the CDR3 is TGTGCCAGCAGCCGCGGGGGGACAGGGAATCAGCCCCAGCATTTT. This chain joins TRBV5-5 and TRBJ1-5; the match to TRBD1 covers 9 bases. CDR1 and CDR2 (germline): SGHKS, YYEKEE (reference sequence). With 4 bases clipped from V and 4 bases from J, the junction kept 6 bases outside the gene matches. The CDR3 contains 15 residues.

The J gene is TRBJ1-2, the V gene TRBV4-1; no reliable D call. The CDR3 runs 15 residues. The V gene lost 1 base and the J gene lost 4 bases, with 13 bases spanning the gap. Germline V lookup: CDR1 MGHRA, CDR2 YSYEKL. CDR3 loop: CASSQAVAGIYGYTF. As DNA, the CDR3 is TGCGCCAGCAGCCAAGCTGTGGCAGGCATCTATGGCTACACCTTC.